This T cell receptor beta chain was identified in a study of cytomegalovirus exposure and HLA in healthy donors. PCR amplification relied on 60 Vbeta primers (plus 13 Jbeta primers). Only in-frame clones appear in the TCRdb table, and some are missing; sequencing was by immunoSEQ multiplex PCR. The sample carries some 200,000 clones, 85% to 90% recorded once. The sequencing sample was made of PBMCs. The sequence was obtained from a woman aged 18-35 years in good health and CMV-seronegative.

The CDR3 region is CASRSGTTKQFF. The CDR3, as DNA: TGTGCCAGCAGATCCGGGACTACCAAGCAGTTCTTC. This sequence joins TRBV7-9 and TRBJ2-1; 7 bases map to TRBD2. Germline trimming cut 6 bases from V and 11 bases from J; bases unmatched to any gene: 7. The V gene's germline CDR1 is SEHNR and CDR2 FQNEAQ (reference sequence). The CDR3 covers 12 residues.